This T cell receptor (beta chain) was profiled in a study of Graves' ophthalmopathy and Graves' hyperthyroidism. Overall study: The authors defined stable hyperthyroidism as no ophthalmopathy within 18 months of follow-up.

Study-wide results and limits: Blood samples also showed most expanded thyroid clonotypes exceeding 0.001 frequency.

Patients were left out if they had other autoimmune diseases, uncontrolled infections, pregnancy or lactation. Orbital computed tomography and thyroid ultrasound, along with TRAb, serum thyroxine and clinical symptoms, underpinned diagnosis. From germline, CDR1 is DFQATT and CDR2 SNEGSKA (reference sequence). There are 13 residues in the CDR3. J lost 5 bases, V lost 4 bases, and 3 bases had no gene match. This clonotype appeared many times. Antigen: not known. Amplification of TCR beta CDR3 regions used RNA transcripts. In the first round, RT-PCR was carried out with HTBI primers, and a multiplex PCR formed the second round. TCRdb processed the multiplex PCR reads anew with MiXCR; each CDR3 protein has one entry. The table includes over a million distinct CDR3 sequences, roughly two fifths detected once.

This chain links TRBV20-1 with TRBJ1-3; TRBD1 matches 9 bases. Sequenced sample: peripheral blood or thyroid tissue (not recorded which). This TCR was sampled from an adult man with Graves' hyperthyroidism. This CDR3 reads CSATYRGRNTIYF. DNA of the CDR3: TGCAGTGCTACTTACAGGGGGCGAAACACCATATATTTT.